The T cell receptor beta chain under discussion was sequenced for a study of blood T cell repertoires in COVID-19. As for the study in general: Specimens from acute and convalescent COVID-19 originated in the United States, Italy and Spain. T cells, B-cell-depleted T cells, or PBMCs provided the cDNA or gDNA that served as material.

How the authors handled the data: For nucleated cells, counts were estimated from reference gene primer amplification. Here immunoSEQ multiplex PCR was the method, and the copy in TCRdb shows in-frame clones only, minus some. That table gives V, J and clone size, and the DNA gave D and trimming. The profile shows about 75,000 clones, 84% of them singletons. CDR3 length equals 14 residues. CDR1 and CDR2 (germline): LNHDA, SQIVND (reference sequence). V gave up 5 bases and J gave up 8 bases, with 18 bases separating them. The specimen sequenced was peripheral blood. The chain combines TRBV19 with TRBJ1-2, with D possibly TRBD1 on 5 matching bases. The TCR originated in a woman aged 45-60 years with acute or convalescent COVID-19. CDR3 bases: TGTGCCAGTAGTCCCACGGGAGGGGCGCGGGGCTACACCTTC. Its protein is CASSPTGGARGYTF. Drawing the rest from reference TRBV19 and TRBJ1-2, the complete variable domain is DGGITQSPKYLFRKEGQNVTLSCEQNLNHDAMYWYRQDPGQGLRLIYYSQIVNDFQKGDIAEGYSVSREKKESFPLTVTSAQKNPTAFYLCASSPTGGARGYTFGSGTRLTVV.